This T cell receptor (beta chain) originates from a study of blood T cell repertoires in COVID-19. Study information: Specimens from acute and convalescent COVID-19 originated in the United States, Italy and Spain. Sources were T cells, B-cell-depleted T cells, or PBMCs; the material itself was cDNA or gDNA.

Original processing methods: Amplification of reference gene primers was used by the study to estimate nucleated cell counts. Generated by immunoSEQ multiplex PCR, the TCRdb table keeps only in-frame clones and is missing some. The V and J calls and clone size come from that table; D and trimming were worked out from the DNA. Of 200,000 to 250,000 clones in the sample, around nine tenths are singletons; the top ten hold less than 3.5%. The CDR3 sequence is 11 residues long. Germline CDR1 and CDR2: LGHDT and YNNKEL (reference sequence). Trimming took off 1 base at V and 8 bases at J, with 5 bases between the two ends. With respect to this clone: This specimen includes other DNA sequences encoding the same CDR3.

This receptor was obtained from a woman aged 60-75 years with acute or convalescent COVID-19. The sequencing input was peripheral blood. V and J are TRBV3-1 (or the pseudogene TRBV3-2) and TRBJ1-2, with no clear D. In DNA, the CDR3 is TGTGCCAGCAGCCAAGGAGGGGGCTACACCTTC. Protein product: CASSQGGGYTF.